A single sample is the source of the 7 T cell receptor beta chains below, sequenced in a study of T-cell reconstitution after alpha-beta-depleted transplantation in children. During its preparation, the TCRbeta library received unique molecular identifiers. MiXCR was run by TCRdb on the PCR reads, yielding one entry per CDR3 protein. This sample yields about 900,000 distinct CDR3 sequences, of which less than 30% are seen a single time; over 25% belongs to the top ten. This material consisted of PBMCs, mostly from graft donor cells, taken 360 days after TCRalphabeta/CD19-depleted stem cell transplant. These TCRs come from a boy in the first two years of life who had a stem cell transplant for SCID, so the T cells may come from the graft donor.

This clonotype has a handful of counts. As DNA, the CDR3 is TGTGCCAGCAGTCGGGGTCCCCCGGCCAACGAGCAGTACTTC. It yields the protein CASSRGPPANEQYF. This chain joins TRBV27 and TRBJ2-7; tentative D call: TRBD2 (5 bases). In germline, CDR1 is MNHEY, CDR2 SMNVEV (reference sequence). There are 14 residues in the CDR3. V lost 5 bases, J lost 5 bases, and 16 bases lay in between.

This sequence joins TRBV9 and TRBJ2-4; D not certain. V lost 4 bases, J lost 0 bases, and 8 bases lay in between. Germline lookup yields CDR1 SGDLS and CDR2 YYNGEE. The CDR3 extends over 14 amino acids. Written as DNA, the CDR3 is TGTGCCAGCAGCCCTCAAGTAGCCAAAAACATTCAGTACTTC. Its protein is CASSPQVAKNIQYF.

A few counts support this clonotype. The V gene is TRBV28, the J gene TRBJ2-2; D uncertain. V lost 5 bases, J lost 3 bases, and 10 bases lay in between. The V gene's germline CDR1 is MDHEN and CDR2 SYDVKM. The CDR3 consists of 14 residues. In DNA form, the CDR3 reads TGTGCCAGCAGTCCCTATGTGGACACCGGGGAGCTGTTTTTT. This sequence encodes CASSPYVDTGELFF.

This clonotype was counted between two and nine times. V is TRBV6-2 or TRBV6-3 and J is TRBJ1-5; D gene unclear. Germline V gene sequence: CDR1 MNHEY, CDR2 SVGEGT. The CDR3 spans 14 residues. V lost 2 bases and J 2 bases, leaving 7 bases between the germline ends. The CDR3 loop reads CASSYLLGNQPQHF. The DNA for the CDR3 is TGTGCCAGCAGTTACCTTTTGGGCAATCAGCCCCAGCATTTT.

This clonotype turned up a few times. V gene TRBV28 combines with J gene TRBJ2-5; 7 bases are a match to TRBD2. V was pared by 6 bases and J by 5 bases, with 12 bases of the junction left unmatched. Germline V lookup: CDR1 MDHEN, CDR2 SYDVKM. The length of the CDR3 is 15 residues. CDR3 in amino acids: CASSPARKGGETQYF. CDR3 DNA: TGTGCCAGCAGCCCAGCAAGGAAGGGAGGGGAGACCCAGTACTTC. Together with reference TRBV28 and TRBJ2-5, the CDR3 gives the full variable domain: DVKVTQSSRYLVKRTGEKVFLECVQDMDHENMFWYRQDPGLGLRLIYFSYDVKMKEKGDIPEGYSVSREKKERFSLILESASTNQTSMYLCASSPARKGGETQYFGPGTRLLVL.

This clonotype was counted a few times. The chain uses TRBV15 and TRBJ1-1, with D tentatively TRBD1 (5 bases). The CDR3 is made up of 15 amino acids. V shed 5 bases and J shed 2 bases, with 15 bases lying between them. From germline, CDR1 is LNHNV and CDR2 YYDKDF (reference sequence). The CDR3 nucleotides read TGTGCCACCAGCGCCGGGCAGGGTATCAACACTGAAGCTTTCTTT. Its protein is CATSAGQGINTEAFF.

This chain connects TRBV12-3 or TRBV12-4 to TRBJ1-1; no reliable D call. The V and J ends lost 6 bases and 5 bases respectively, with 13 bases between them. The length of the CDR3 is 13 residues. CDR3 DNA sequence: TGTGCCAGCAGCGAACCAGGACTGACTGAAGCTTTCTTT. It specifies CASSEPGLTEAFF.